This TCR beta chain was recorded in a study of shared clonotypes between healthy human individuals (dated by TCRdb to between 2020 and 2021). Describing the broader study: Two women and a few men aged 18 to 49 years were included in the cohort. Between about 0.9 and 9 billion PBMCs per donor were obtained by leukapheresis. To estimate repertoire size and how much clonotypes are shared between individuals, the study performed deep sequencing of blood TCR repertoires from about five healthy adults. To increase sequencing depth and limit assay-specific biases, different laboratories used diverse techniques to prepare libraries and sequence TCR repertoires.

Study-level results and caveats: Sampling was restricted to blood, and TCR repertoires in tissue are likely to differ from TCR repertoires in blood. Because the study included only a small number of donors, the genetic and exposure-history diversity represented was limited. Pairwise subsampling led to the expectation that sequencing depth would affect the degree of clonotype sharing among donors.

As concerns this clone: Which antigen it targets is not known. Base qualities are not recorded, but no much larger clone differs from it by a single base.

CDR1 and CDR2 (SGHTS, YDEGEE) derive from the germline V gene. Clipping removes 4 bases from V and 10 bases from J, with 18 as the unmatched junction base count. Reading from cysteine to phenylalanine, the CDR3 counts 17 amino acids. The entry retains the CDR3 DNA only, 51 bases that are in frame from base 1. Using the deep immunoSEQ assay, multiplex PCR amplified TCR CDR3 regions from genomic DNA. Extracted genomic DNA from each cell subset was distributed evenly across all wells of several immunoSEQ 96-well plates, and each plate was treated as a replicate. For unsorted PBMC, 250 to 350 ng of genomic DNA, equivalent to approximately 28,000 T cell genomes, went into each replicate PCR. Unsorted PBMC genomic DNA was sequenced across ten immunoSEQ deep assay plates. Purified libraries were measured with a Qubit 3.0 fluorometer, size-checked on a Bioanalyzer 2100, and measured again with the KAPA Library Quantification kit. Every immunoSEQ 96-well plate was sequenced on a separate single-read 150-cycle Illumina NextSeq 550 flow cell. In the original analysis: Because only junctional sequences without quality scores were contained in the immunoSEQ output, filtering matching that applied to full-length reads could not be performed. Sequences were annotated with PyIR, a Python wrapper for IgBLAST v1.9, using IMGT germline references to assign V/J genes and CDR3. Reads with weak V/J assignments (E-value above 1e-6), missing CDR3, stop codons, out-of-frame junctions, or ambiguous translated residues were removed. V3J clonotypes were defined by identical inferred V gene, J gene, and CDR3 amino acid sequence. To compute the percentage overlap between repertoires, the number of shared unique clonotypes was divided by the size of the smaller repertoire. Richness of each repertoire was evaluated using RTK rarefaction, the Chao1 estimator, and Recon v2.1 estimates of unobserved clonotypes. TCRdb limited this immuneACCESS table to in-frame rearrangements with V and J called. A share of clones is missing; checked studies link under half to unresolved V genes, and the rest is unexplained. V and J calls and clone size are given by that table; D and trimming were obtained from the DNA. This sample lists more than 450,000 clones; approximately 85% were detected once. The ten largest clones take up over 10% of the sample.

The donors were healthy, HIV-negative adults who had no recently reported acute infections or vaccinations. Every donor was a Caucasian adult residing in Nashville, Tennessee, USA. For unsorted samples, some 90 million PBMCs were counted, and genomic DNA was extracted using the QIAamp DNA Blood Mini kit. After blood collection by leukapheresis, PBMCs were isolated using Ficoll-Histopaque density gradient centrifugation and then cryopreserved in the vapor phase of liquid nitrogen. The sample was PBMCs. Recombination connected TRBV5-8 to TRBJ1-4; 8 nucleotides in the junction match TRBD1. The TCR originated in a woman aged 40-49 years in good health. Some clones in this sample may be carry-over from other donors' samples. The CDR3 corresponds to CASSGTSPTGAGGKLFF. In nucleotides, the sequence is TGTGCCAGCAGCGGAACGTCACCGACAGGGGCGGGAGGAAAACTGTTTTTT.